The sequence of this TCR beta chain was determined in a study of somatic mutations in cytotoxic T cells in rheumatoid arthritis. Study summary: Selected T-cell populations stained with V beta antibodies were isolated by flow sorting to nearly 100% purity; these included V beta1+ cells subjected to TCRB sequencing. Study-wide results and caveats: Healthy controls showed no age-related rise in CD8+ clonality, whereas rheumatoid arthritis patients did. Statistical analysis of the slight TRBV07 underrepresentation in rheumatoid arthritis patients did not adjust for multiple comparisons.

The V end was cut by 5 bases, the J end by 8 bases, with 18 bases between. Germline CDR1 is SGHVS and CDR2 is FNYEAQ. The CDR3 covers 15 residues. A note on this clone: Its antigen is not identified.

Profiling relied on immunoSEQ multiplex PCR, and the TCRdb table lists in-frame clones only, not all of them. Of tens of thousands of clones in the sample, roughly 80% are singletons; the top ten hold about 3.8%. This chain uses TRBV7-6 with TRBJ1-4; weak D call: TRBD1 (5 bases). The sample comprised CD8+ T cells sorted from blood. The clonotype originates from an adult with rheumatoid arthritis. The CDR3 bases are TGTGCCAGCAGCCCAACTTTAGGGGCTGGGGAAAAACTGTTTTTT. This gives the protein CASSPTLGAGEKLFF.